These 23 T cell receptor beta chains were all obtained from the same sample, sequenced in a study of vaccination effects on CD4 cells after COVID-19 (dated 2022 in TCRdb). Antigens of these TCRs are unknown. To identify antigen-specific CD4+ T cell clonotypes by their expansion, the ViraFEST assay first stimulated PBMC with viral peptide pools and then applied TCR sequencing. After roughly 11 days of culture, CD4+ T cells were isolated with the EasySep CD4+ T cell isolation kit. Each participant received two doses of an mRNA SARS-CoV-2 vaccine, either BNT162b2 or mRNA-1273. The method was the immunoSEQ multiplex PCR assay. The table was pulled from immuneACCESS by TCRdb, which kept in-frame rearrangements only. Such tables lose some clones; where checked, under half of the loss comes from unresolved V genes, and the rest has no known cause. Counted in this sample were fewer than 85,000 clones; under 85% of them appeared once. The top ten constitute approximately 0.95% of the sample.

Sequences were derived from CD4+ T cells from PBMCs cultured with HCoV-OC43 spike peptides, sampled after COVID-19 vaccination. Sample cell subset or site, as interpreted from the label and publication: HCoV-OC43 spike overlapping peptide pool stimulation. These TCRs come from a human donor who received a COVID-19 vaccine.

J is TRBJ2-1 and V is TRBV9; TRBD1 might be the D (6 bases). This CDR3 region has 14 residues. V lost 3 bases and J 2 bases, leaving 9 bases between the germline ends. Germline V CDR1 and CDR2: SGDLS, YYNGEE. The CDR3 reads CASSARGAYNEQFF. The CDR3 region has the DNA TGTGCCAGCAGCGCCAGGGGAGCCTACAATGAGCAGTTCTTC.

CDR3 sequence reads: CASPGAGTDTQYF. CDR3 bases: TGTGCCAGCCCGGGGGCCGGCACAGATACGCAGTATTTT. The chain recombines TRBV5-8 with TRBJ2-3; possibly TRBD1 or TRBD2 for D (6 bases each). V lost 7 bases and J lost 1, with 10 bases in between. From germline, CDR1 is SGHTS and CDR2 YDEGEE. CDR3 size: 13 residues. Complete variable domain (other parts from reference TRBV5-8 and TRBJ2-3): EAGVTQSPTHLIKTRGQQATLRCSPISGHTSVYWYQQALGLGLQFLLWYDEGEERNRGNFPPRFSGRQFPNYSSELNVNALELEDSALYLCASPGAGTDTQYFGPGTRLTVL.

The chain combines TRBV5-1 with TRBJ2-5; TRBD1 aligns across 9 bases. The CDR3 is 15 amino acids. The germline V gene has CDR1 SGHRS and CDR2 YFSETQ. V gave up 3 bases and J gave up 0 bases; unmatched junction bases: 3. The DNA for the CDR3 is TGCGCCAGCAGCTCGGGACAGGGATACCAAGAGACCCAGTACTTC. Amino acids: CASSSGQGYQETQYF.

This clone was counted once. This chain uses TRBV29-1 with TRBJ1-2; TRBD1 is a possible D gene (5 bases). The CDR3 consists of 13 residues. Trimming cost V 2 bases and J 8 bases, with 15 bases left between them. Germline V CDR1 and CDR2: SQVTM, ANQGSEA. Here the CDR3 reads CSVEMWQGSGYTF. The CDR3 nucleotides read TGCAGCGTTGAAATGTGGCAGGGTAGCGGCTACACCTTC.

This clone was recorded only once. The rearrangement uses TRBV10-3 and TRBJ1-2; 7 nucleotides align to TRBD1. The CDR3 sequence is 12 residues long. The V gene's germline CDR1 is ENHRY and CDR2 SYGVKD. J gave up 7 bases and V 6 bases, and 5 bases lay outside the gene matches. DNA for the CDR3: TGTGCCATCAGGAGGGCAGGGGGTGGCTACACCTTC. Its translation is CAIRRAGGGYTF.

The CDR3: CASSQVLVIYNSPLHF. The CDR3 nucleotides are TGCGCCAGCAGCCAAGTCCTCGTTATCTATAATTCACCCCTCCACTTT. The chain couples TRBV4-1 to TRBJ1-6; D not certain. The germline V gene has CDR1 MGHRA and CDR2 YSYEKL. The CDR3 totals 16 residues. V lost 1 base to trimming and J lost 3 bases, with 10 bases between them.

The J gene is TRBJ1-1, the V gene TRBV6-2 or TRBV6-3; possibly TRBD1 for D (6 bases). CDR3 length equals 16 residues. V gave up 5 bases and J gave up 4 bases, with 20 bases separating them. Germline CDR1 is MNHEY and CDR2 is SVGEGT. The CDR3 nucleotides read TGTGCCAGCAGTGGGATGGGACACCTAGGGGGCACTGAAGCTTTCTTT. This codes for CASSGMGHLGGTEAFF.

This chain connects TRBV7-9 to TRBJ1-1; 8 bases match TRBD1. Germline assignment: CDR1 SEHNR and CDR2 FQNEAQ (reference sequence). The trim removed 8 bases at V and 2 bases at J, leaving 7 bases unmatched. The CDR3 covers 14 residues. CDR3 loop: CASLADRANTEAFF. DNA for the CDR3: TGTGCCAGCCTCGCGGACAGGGCCAACACTGAAGCTTTCTTT.

J is TRBJ1-1 and V is TRBV30, with D unclear. Germline V gene lookup returns CDR1 GTSNPN and CDR2 SVGIG (reference sequence). Trimming removed 2 bases from V and 3 bases from J, with 13 bases in between. The CDR3 consists of 14 residues. In DNA form, the CDR3 reads TGTGCCTGGAGTCTCCTACTGGTTTACACTGAAGCTTTCTTT. Translating it yields CAWSLLLVYTEAFF.

The chain carries TRBV4-1 and TRBJ2-5; D not resolved. The germline CDR1 and CDR2 sequences are MGHRA and YSYEKL. CDR3 length: 15 amino acids. V shed 1 base and J shed 4 bases, with 13 bases lying between them. In DNA form, the CDR3 reads TGCGCCAGCAGCCAAGGATCCCTTCCCACAGAGACCCAGTACTTC. Amino acid sequence: CASSQGSLPTETQYF.

This clone has only one observation. The genes are TRBV10-1 and TRBJ2-6; no clear D gene. The CDR3 is 15 amino acids. Germline CDR1 and CDR2: WNHNN and SYGVQD (reference sequence). Trimming removed 6 bases at V and 2 bases at J, with 11 bases between. The CDR3 here is CASSPWGTGANVLTF. The CDR3, as DNA: TGCGCCAGCAGCCCCTGGGGAACTGGGGCCAACGTCCTGACTTTC.

V gene TRBV2 combines with J gene TRBJ1-1; TRBD1 might be the D (5 bases). V was shortened by 6 bases and J by 1 base, with 12 bases between the two germline ends. The CDR3 contains 14 residues. Germline lookup yields CDR1 SNHLY and CDR2 FYNNEI. The CDR3 sequence: CASRLDTQNTEAFF. In nucleotides, the CDR3 is TGTGCCAGCAGATTGGACACACAGAACACTGAAGCTTTCTTT.

This chain connects TRBV7-9 to TRBJ1-1; D unclear. This CDR3 is 13 amino acids long. Per germline, CDR1 SEHNR and CDR2 FQNEAQ (reference sequence). V was shortened by 3 bases and J by 3 bases, with 8 bases between the two germline ends. In DNA form, the CDR3 reads TGTGCCAGCAGCTTTAGTCAAGACACTGAAGCTTTCTTT. This translates into CASSFSQDTEAFF.

The chain recombines TRBV6-6 with TRBJ1-1; TRBD1 is a possible D gene (6 bases). CDR1 and CDR2 from the germline V gene are MNHNY and SVGAGI (reference sequence). The V and J ends lost 2 bases and 5 bases respectively, with 9 bases between them. The CDR3 totals 13 residues. The CDR3 sequence is CASSYLTGTEAFF. CDR3 coding DNA: TGTGCCAGCAGTTACCTCACAGGGACTGAAGCTTTCTTT.

V is TRBV11-2 and J is TRBJ1-6; 7 bases match TRBD1. CDR1 SGHAT and CDR2 FQNNGV come from the germline V gene. This CDR3 is 15 amino acids long. V dropped 3 bases and J dropped 3; count of bases not matched to a gene: 2. The CDR3 here is CASSFGTVYNSPLHF. The CDR3 coding sequence is TGTGCCAGCAGCTTCGGGACAGTCTATAATTCACCCCTCCACTTT.

The genes are TRBV4-1 and TRBJ2-1; 13 positions match TRBD2. V was clipped by 5 bases and J by 6 bases; unmatched bases: 7. The germline gives CDR1 MGHRA, CDR2 YSYEKL. The CDR3 contains 16 residues. The CDR3 spells CASSKTGTSGVNEQFF. The CDR3 DNA sequence: TGCGCCAGCAGCAAGACCGGGACTAGCGGGGTCAATGAGCAGTTCTTC.

This clone was seen only once. The chain couples TRBV11-2 to TRBJ1-3; perhaps TRBD1 as D (5 bases). Germline V gene sequence: CDR1 SGHAT, CDR2 FQNNGV. Trimming removed 3 bases at V and 0 bases at J, with 12 bases between. The CDR3 spans 16 residues. In DNA form, the CDR3 reads TGTGCCAGCAGCTTGACAGCAAGCTTCTCTGGAAACACCATATATTTT. Translated, it gives CASSLTASFSGNTIYF.

The chain employs TRBV18 and TRBJ2-1; D is uncertain. V shed 2 bases and J shed 7 bases, with 9 bases lying between them. This CDR3 is built from 13 residues. Germline V gene data show CDR1 as KGHSH and CDR2 as LQKENI. This chain's CDR3 is CASSPSVDNEQFF. DNA of the CDR3: TGTGCCAGCTCACCAAGTGTCGATAATGAGCAGTTCTTC. The whole variable domain, remainder taken from reference TRBV18 and TRBJ2-1, is NAGVMQNPRHLVRRRGQEARLRCSPMKGHSHVYWYRQLPEEGLKFMVYLQKENIIDESGMPKERFSAEFPKEGPSILRIQQVVRGDSAAYFCASSPSVDNEQFFGPGTRLTVL.

This sequence joins TRBV6-6 and TRBJ2-7; either TRBD1 or TRBD2 may fit D (7 bases each). Germline V gene data show CDR1 as MNHNY and CDR2 as SVGAGI (reference sequence). The CDR3 contains 14 residues. Trimming left V 5 bases short and J 2 bases short, with 13 bases between. CDR3 residues: CASSKGAGAYEQYV. CDR3 in DNA: TGTGCCAGCAGTAAGGGGGCGGGAGCCTACGAGCAGTACGTC.

CDR3 protein: CASSLTFGGAKETQYF. The CDR3 nucleotides read TGTGCCAGCAGCTTAACATTTGGGGGGGCAAAAGAGACCCAGTACTTC. The gene calls are TRBV7-3 and TRBJ2-5; a possible D gene is TRBD2 (7 bases). V lost 0 bases and J 3 bases, leaving 14 bases between the germline ends. Germline lookup yields CDR1 SGHTA and CDR2 FQGTGA. The CDR3 covers 16 residues.

This chain links TRBV24-1 with TRBJ2-5; TRBD1 matches 9 bases. This CDR3 is built from 14 residues. CDR1 and CDR2 from the germline V gene are KGHDR and SFDVKD. Trimming at V came to 5 bases and at J to 5 bases, leaving 5 bases not matched to a gene. The CDR3 loop is CATSVTGGLETQYF. The CDR3 DNA reads TGTGCCACCAGTGTAACAGGGGGCTTGGAGACCCAGTACTTC.

The chain links TRBV20-1 to TRBJ2-5; D unclear. CDR1 is DFQATT and CDR2 is SNEGSKA in the germline V gene (reference sequence). The CDR3 covers 15 residues. V gave up 3 bases and J gave up 2 bases, with 16 bases separating them. CDR3: CSASRAPSQQETQYF. In DNA, the CDR3 is TGCAGTGCTAGTAGGGCCCCGAGCCAACAAGAGACCCAGTACTTC.

The V and J genes are TRBV6-2 or TRBV6-3 and TRBJ2-5, with 10 bases that match TRBD2. Trimming cost V 1 base and J 0 bases; bases outside gene matches: 11. CDR3 size: 19 residues. Germline CDR1 MNHEY, CDR2 SVGEGT. The CDR3 sequence is CASSYLVASGGPYQETQYF. Here the CDR3 DNA reads TGTGCCAGCAGTTACTTAGTTGCTAGCGGGGGCCCGTACCAAGAGACCCAGTACTTC.